This T cell receptor beta chain was found in a study of identical twins (dated by TCRdb to 2015 to 2016). Turning to the overall study: TCR alpha and beta repertoires from monozygotic twins, unrelated adults of various ages and cord blood were deep-sequenced to test whether fetal clonotypes persist. Replicate twin experiments were performed at different times using different library preparation protocols to rule out contamination. Overall study outcomes, separate from this receptor: Excess twin sharing in beta out-of-frame sequences was weaker because fewer shared sequences lowered the signal-to-noise ratio. In monozygotic twins, out-of-frame TCR alpha sharing was systematically underestimated by recombination models, although the models agreed with sharing between unrelated individuals. Invariant T cells such as MAIT and iNKT could partly confound zero-insertion analyses, although diverse VJ usage argued against such confounding for most clonotypes. Compared with coincidental sharing between unrelated individuals, out-of-frame TCR alpha sequences shared between twins had an excess of sequences with low generation probability. Fewer insertions were carried by abundant cord blood beta clonotypes, a similar but weaker trend appeared in young adult naive repertoires, and no such trend appeared in memory repertoires. Because the same donors could not be followed over many years, conclusions were based on cross-sectional statistical analysis.

The table lists this clonotype with many counts. No cognate antigen has been identified for it. Per-base qualities were not stored, and no clone one base away is much larger. The method was 5' RACE. Sequencing instrument: Illumina HiSeq 2000. Template switching added a universal primer binding site, and the final cDNA carried a unique molecular identifier that allowed TCR cDNA molecules to be counted accurately. First-strand cDNA for TCR alpha and beta chains was synthesized from specific primers in the conserved constant-segment region. Each cDNA library was double barcoded, with a SMART-Mk sample barcode plus Illumina barcodes, to control for contamination. TruSeq adapter sequences, together with Illumina sample barcodes, were added in two successive PCR steps. The TCR alpha and beta cDNA libraries were sequenced on the Illumina HiSeq platform using custom primers. On the study's bioinformatics: MiGEC was used to process raw reads and extract unique molecular identifiers, and MiXCR was used to find CDR3 positions. Recombination models were inferred per individual with the repgenHMM and IGoR tools using an EM algorithm. Shared clonotype analysis was performed with the tcR package in R, normalizing sharing by the product of cloneset sizes. To study raw recombination free of thymic and clonal selection effects, out-of-frame nonproductive sequences were analyzed. TCRdb reprocessing: public reads trimmed at Q25 with fastp, clones called with MiXCR, in-frame beta chains kept. A single entry per CDR3 protein holds the most common genes and DNA from its merged rows. TCRdb's processing, not the authors' own work, is the source of the V and J calls. The sample table shows 500,000 or so distinct CDR3 sequences, and 13% to 15% are seen once. The leading ten clones occupy around 0.48% of the sample.

Every donor in the study was a healthy Caucasian. The twin cohort comprised three pairs of female monozygotic twins, all aged roughly 18 to 29 years. Positive isolation kits from Invitrogen were used to isolate the CD4+ and CD8+ T cell populations. This same sample was also taken into another study, of yellow fever vaccine responses in identical twins. The second paper further reports: The T cell response to vaccination in identical twins was reported by the authors to appear partly convergent and partly personalized. In identical twins, the study followed T cell clones that responded to the vaccine with precision.

The receptor comes from a young woman in good health. The specimen was CD4+ T cells sorted from blood.

The CDR3 protein is CATRGGESSGYTF. DNA sequence: TGTGCCACCCGAGGGGGGGAGTCATCTGGCTACACCTTC. The chain employs TRBV12-3 or TRBV12-4 and TRBJ1-2; D gene: possibly TRBD1, on 6 matching bases. Trimming at the junction amounts to 10 bases on V and 7 bases on J, and the germline ends lie 19 bases apart. From its cysteine to its phenylalanine, the CDR3 spans 13 amino acids. Only the CDR3 portion is preserved as DNA: 39 bases, with reading frame beginning at the first base.